This TCR beta chain stems from a study of blood T cell repertoires in COVID-19. This table comes from immunoSEQ multiplex PCR, and its TCRdb copy is limited to in-frame clones, with some not included. Counted here are about 250,000 clones, about nine tenths occurring once; the ten biggest clones make up more than 1.5%. Participants were placed into cohorts based on the clinical history they reported. The ends were cut back, 6 bases at V and 0 bases at J, with 15 bases in the middle. CDR1 and CDR2 (germline): ENHRY, SYGVKD. The CDR3 is 16 residues long. The clonotype originates from a man aged 40-50 years who had recovered from COVID-19. The chain links TRBV10-3 to TRBJ1-5; no reliable D call. Source material: PBMCs or T cells enriched from blood (not recorded which). The CDR3 nucleotides are TGTGCCATCAGGGCGTCTACGGGAGATAGCAATCAGCCCCAGCATTTT. Its translation: CAIRASTGDSNQPQHF.